Reported below is one T cell receptor (beta chain). This entry is derived from a study of metastatic and nonmetastatic thyroid tumors. The entire patient cohort was treatment-naive prior to thyroid surgery. From germline, CDR1 is SGHRS and CDR2 YFSETQ. CDR3 size: 15 residues. Germline trimming cut 0 bases from V and 14 bases from J; bases unmatched to any gene: 9. TCRdb re-clonotyped the PCR reads through MiXCR. This sample carries about 41,000 clones, 28% of them seen once, and the ten largest clones take 9.9%. V usage is TRBV5-1 and J usage is TRBJ2-1; 12 bases are shared with TRBD2. Sequenced material: blood. The clonotype originates from a male donor with papillary thyroid cancer or a benign thyroid nodule (not recorded which). Some clones in this sample may be carry-over from other donors' samples. The CDR3 region has the DNA TGCGCCAGCAGCTTGGGTTCTGGACTAGCGGGATGGGAGTTCTTC. This codes for CASSLGSGLAGWEFF.